The 25 T cell receptor beta chains below come from one sample, sequenced in a study of Graves' ophthalmopathy and Graves' hyperthyroidism (dated by TCRdb to the late 2010s). Sequencer: Illumina HiSeq 2000. For repertoire sequencing, TCR beta CDR3 regions were amplified from RNA transcripts. The first round of RT-PCR was done with HTBI primers and the Qiagen OneStep RT-PCR kit, and was followed by a second round of multiplex PCR, then size selection and purification. Starting from the raw public reads, TCRdb applied fastp trimming at Q25, assembled clones with MiXCR and retained in-frame beta chains. Each entry is one CDR3 protein sequence, shown with its most common DNA and genes. This sample gives some 250,000 distinct CDR3 sequences in total; around 45% of them show up just once. Clones ranked in the top ten supply more than 45% of the sample. Specimen: peripheral blood. These TCRs come from an adult man with Graves' ophthalmopathy.

The chain uses TRBV5-4 and TRBJ2-7; TRBD1 is a possible D gene (5 bases). The CDR3 loop spans 13 amino acids. Germline CDR1 and CDR2: SGHNT and YYREEE (reference sequence). V lost 5 bases and J 4 bases, leaving 13 bases between the germline ends. This chain's CDR3 is CASRAGSRYEQYF. The CDR3 DNA is TGTGCCAGCAGAGCAGGGTCGAGGTACGAGCAGTACTTC.

V and J are TRBV5-6 and TRBJ2-7; D uncertain. V was cut by 4 bases and J by 1 base, with 18 bases left in between. Per germline, CDR1 SGHDT and CDR2 YYEEEE. The CDR3 covers 16 residues. The CDR3: CASSESRVGWSYEQYF. The DNA of the CDR3 is TGTGCCAGCAGCGAATCTCGGGTTGGATGGTCCTACGAGCAGTACTTC. The full variable domain, in which reference TRBV5-6 and TRBJ2-7 provide the parts outside the CDR3, is DAGVTQSPTHLIKTRGQQVTLRCSPKSGHDTVSWYQQALGQGPQFIFQYYEEEERQRGNFPDRFSGHQFPNYSSELNVNALLLGDSALYLCASSESRVGWSYEQYFGPGTRLTVT.

This rearrangement joins TRBV7-2 to TRBJ2-2; TRBD1 or TRBD2 may be the D gene (6 bases each). Looked up from germline, CDR1 is SGHTA and CDR2 is FQGNSA. The CDR3 covers 18 residues. Deletions cut 5 bases from V and 5 bases from J, with 24 bases between. The CDR3: CASSGPSRGQRGTGELFF. The DNA of the CDR3 is TGTGCCAGCAGCGGACCCTCGCGGGGACAAAGAGGAACCGGGGAGCTGTTTTTT. The whole variable domain, remainder taken from reference TRBV7-2 and TRBJ2-2, is GAGVSQSPSNKVTEKGKDVELRCDPISGHTALYWYRQSLGQGLEFLIYFQGNSAPDKSGLPSDRFSAERTGGSVSTLTIQRTQQEDSAVYLCASSGPSRGQRGTGELFFGEGSRLTVL.

The chain combines TRBV9 with TRBJ2-7, with D perhaps given as TRBD1 or TRBD2 (6 bases each). Looked up from germline, CDR1 is SGDLS and CDR2 is YYNGEE. The V end lost 10 bases, the J end lost 4 bases, and 18 bases lay between the germline ends. This CDR3 comprises 13 residues. CDR3 loop: CASSEGGWYEQYF. The CDR3 bases are TGTGCCTCCAGCGAGGGGGGTTGGTACGAGCAGTACTTC.

This clonotype was found a few times. The chain recombines TRBV10-2 with TRBJ1-5, with TRBD1 as a possible D gene (5 bases). CDR1 WSHSY and CDR2 SAAADI come from the germline V gene. V gave up 4 bases and J gave up 5 bases, with 12 bases separating them. The CDR3 loop spans 14 amino acids. The CDR3 sequence: CASSGRKGDQPQHF. As DNA, the CDR3 is TGCGCCAGCAGTGGCAGAAAAGGGGATCAGCCCCAGCATTTT.

The chain recombines TRBV19 with TRBJ1-2; no reliable D call. Trimming removed 1 base from V and 4 bases from J, with 7 bases in between. Germline V gene data show CDR1 as LNHDA and CDR2 as SQIVND (reference sequence). CDR3 length: 13 residues. This CDR3 is CASSIGSVYGYTF. CDR3 coding DNA: TGTGCCAGTAGTATAGGGTCAGTCTATGGCTACACCTTC. Based on the CDR3 plus reference TRBV19 and TRBJ1-2, the full variable domain is DGGITQSPKYLFRKEGQNVTLSCEQNLNHDAMYWYRQDPGQGLRLIYYSQIVNDFQKGDIAEGYSVSREKKESFPLTVTSAQKNPTAFYLCASSIGSVYGYTFGSGTRLTVV.

This sequence joins TRBV19 and TRBJ1-5; D unresolved. The CDR3 is 13 amino acids. CDR1 and CDR2 from the germline V gene are LNHDA and SQIVND (reference sequence). Trimming left V 3 bases short and J 6 bases short, with 9 bases between. The CDR3 coding sequence is TGTGCCAGTAGTATGGCCCAGAGTCAGCCCCAGCATTTT. Translated: CASSMAQSQPQHF.

The chain combines TRBV15 with TRBJ2-6; weak D call: TRBD1 (5 bases). V lost 1 base and J 0 bases, leaving 7 bases between the germline ends. The CDR3 runs 16 residues. Per germline, CDR1 LNHNV and CDR2 YYDKDF (reference sequence). In DNA form, the CDR3 reads TGTGCCACCAGCAGAGGACAGTCCTCTGGGGCCAACGTCCTGACTTTC. Translating gives CATSRGQSSGANVLTF.

The chain employs TRBV10-2 and TRBJ2-7; no clear D. Trimming removed 3 bases from V and 2 bases from J, with 8 bases in between. The CDR3 is made up of 13 amino acids. In germline, CDR1 is WSHSY, CDR2 SAAADI. The CDR3 loop reads CASSEEHPYEQYF. In DNA, the CDR3 is TGCGCCAGCAGTGAAGAGCACCCCTACGAGCAGTACTTC.

A single count supports this clonotype. The V and J genes are TRBV7-2 and TRBJ2-5; tentatively, D is TRBD1 (5 bases). Germline V gene lookup returns CDR1 SGHTA and CDR2 FQGNSA. CDR3 size: 13 residues. V lost 3 bases and J 3 bases, leaving 8 bases between the germline ends. CDR3 sequence: CASSLTEEETQYF. CDR3 DNA: TGTGCCAGCAGCTTGACAGAGGAAGAGACCCAGTACTTC.

The V and J genes are TRBV7-3 and TRBJ2-7, with a possible D match to TRBD1 (5 bases). CDR1 SGHTA and CDR2 FQGTGA come from the germline V gene. This CDR3 is 13 amino acids long. The V gene lost 6 bases and the J gene lost 6 bases, with 15 bases spanning the gap. CDR3 coding DNA: TGTGCCAGCAGTACGCCTTACGACAGCGAGCAGTACTTC. It is translated as CASSTPYDSEQYF.

V is TRBV11-2 and J is TRBJ1-4; a weak D match, TRBD1 (6 bases). This CDR3 contains 16 residues. The V and J ends lost 5 bases and 3 bases respectively, with 16 bases between them. Germline V gene lookup returns CDR1 SGHAT and CDR2 FQNNGV. The CDR3 is CASSPTSTGSNEKLFF. CDR3 nucleotides: TGTGCCAGCAGCCCTACCTCGACAGGATCTAATGAAAAACTGTTTTTT.

This clonotype was seen a few times. CDR3 nucleotides: TGCAGCGTTGCGGCGGGGGGGAATGAAAAACTGTTTTTT. Translated, it gives CSVAAGGNEKLFF. V is TRBV29-1 and J is TRBJ1-4; weak D call: TRBD1 (5 bases). With 4 bases removed from V and 5 bases from J, the gap between germline ends came to 11 bases. Germline-derived CDR1 and CDR2 are SQVTM and ANQGSEA. The CDR3 sequence is 13 residues long.

This chain joins TRBV24-1 and TRBJ2-2, with TRBD2 as a possible D gene (5 bases). Trimming cost V 3 bases and J 5 bases, with 18 bases left between them. Germline CDR1 KGHDR, CDR2 SFDVKD. This CDR3 is built from 17 residues. In DNA, the CDR3 is TGTGCCACCAGTGATCCCACACCTCCGACGGGGACCGGGGAGCTGTTTTTT. It encodes CATSDPTPPTGTGELFF.

This clonotype has ten or more counts. The chain recombines TRBV7-8 with TRBJ1-2; D remains unclear. Germline CDR1 SGHVS, CDR2 FQNEAQ. Trimming took off 5 bases at V and 4 bases at J, with 11 bases between the two ends. This CDR3 spans 13 amino acids. CDR3 bases: TGTGCCAGCAGCCTAATGGAGGGCTATGGCTACACCTTC. It codes for CASSLMEGYGYTF. Using reference TRBV7-8 and TRBJ1-2 for the parts outside the CDR3, the full variable domain is GAGVSQSPRYKVAKRGQDVALRCDPISGHVSLFWYQQALGQGPEFLTYFQNEAQLDKSGLPSDRFFAERPEGSVSTLKIQRTQQEDSAVYLCASSLMEGYGYTFGSGTRLTVV.

This clonotype was seen a few times. The V and J genes are TRBV9 and TRBJ2-7; TRBD1 is a possible D gene (5 bases). Germline V gene lookup returns CDR1 SGDLS and CDR2 YYNGEE. CDR3 length equals 14 residues. The ends were cut back, 0 bases at V and 2 bases at J, with 9 bases in the middle. The DNA for the CDR3 is TGTGCCAGCAGCGTAGCTACAGGAGCCTACGAGCAGTACTTC. It is translated as CASSVATGAYEQYF.

The chain recombines TRBV6-5 with TRBJ1-1; no definite D call. Trimming took off 2 bases at V and 2 bases at J, with 6 bases between the two ends. The CDR3 totals 13 residues. Germline V gene data show CDR1 as MNHEY and CDR2 as SVGAGI. The CDR3 here is CASSYGPNTEAFF. CDR3 nucleotide sequence: TGTGCCAGCAGTTACGGACCTAACACTGAAGCTTTCTTT.

The V and J genes are TRBV7-3 and TRBJ2-1, with 9 bases fitting TRBD1. The J call may be mistaken, given a closer DNA end match to TRBJ2-7. The CDR3 contains 15 residues. Per germline, CDR1 SGHTA and CDR2 FQGTGA. The CDR3 here is CASSLGTGPGGEQYF. As DNA, the CDR3 is TGTGCCAGCAGCTTAGGGACAGGGCCTGGGGGTGAGCAGTACTTC.

Notes on this clonotype: A much bigger clone sits one base away, suggesting this may be a read error. This is likely a read error, given that the CDR3 carries no conserved phenylalanine or tryptophan at its end. The chain carries TRBV9 and TRBJ1-2; 7 bases fit TRBD1. The CDR3 extends over 13 amino acids. With 4 bases clipped from V and 2 bases from J, the junction kept 2 bases outside the gene matches. The germline gives CDR1 SGDLS, CDR2 YYNGEE. The CDR3 DNA reads as TGTGCCAGCAGCCAACAGGGGAACTATGGCTACACCCTC. It is translated as CASSQQGNYGYTL.

V and J are TRBV4-1 and TRBJ1-2, with 9 positions matching TRBD1. After removal of 2 bases from V and 3 bases from J, the junction contained 7 bases not matched to a gene. The CDR3 sequence is 16 residues long. Germline V gives CDR1 MGHRA, CDR2 YSYEKL. The CDR3 DNA reads TGCGCCAGCAGCCAAACGGGACAGGGAATGGACTATGGCTACACCTTC. This gives the protein CASSQTGQGMDYGYTF.

The gene calls are TRBV29-1 and TRBJ1-1; D not resolved. The CDR3 covers 10 residues. V was cut by 7 bases and J by 6 bases, with 9 bases left in between. The V gene's germline CDR1 is SQVTM and CDR2 ANQGSEA. The CDR3 DNA reads as TGCAGCGCACGACCCGCTGAAGCTTTCTTT. It codes for CSARPAEAFF. The full variable domain, completed using reference TRBV29-1 and TRBJ1-1, is SAVISQKPSRDICQRGTSLTIQCQVDSQVTMMFWYRQQPGQSLTLIATANQGSEATYESGFVIDKFPISRPNLTFSTLTVSNMSPEDSSIYLCSARPAEAFFGQGTRLTVV.

The chain uses TRBV20-1 and TRBJ2-7, with TRBD2 matching 13 bases. V lost 5 bases to trimming and J lost 6 bases; unmatched junction nucleotides: 4. The CDR3 is 13 residues long. From germline, CDR1 is DFQATT and CDR2 SNEGSKA (reference sequence). The CDR3 sequence: CSAGGLAGLEQYF. The CDR3 nucleotides read TGCAGTGCTGGGGGACTAGCGGGACTCGAGCAGTACTTC.

V gene TRBV6-5 combines with J gene TRBJ2-2; the D gene is possibly TRBD2 (7 bases). CDR1 MNHEY and CDR2 SVGAGI come from the germline V gene. The germline V and J ends were trimmed by 2 bases and 5 bases, with 15 bases remaining between them. The length of the CDR3 is 16 residues. CDR3 sequence (DNA): TGTGCCAGCAGTTACAGCGGGACAAGGGGAACCGGGGAGCTGTTTTTT. Translation: CASSYSGTRGTGELFF.

J is TRBJ2-7 and V is TRBV29-1; tentative D call: TRBD1 (5 bases). Trimming took 4 bases from V and 1 from J, leaving 11 bases between them. This CDR3 is 13 amino acids long. Germline V gene data show CDR1 as SQVTM and CDR2 as ANQGSEA. DNA of the CDR3: TGCAGCGTTGTCATCACAGGATCCTACGAGCAGTACTTC. Its protein is CSVVITGSYEQYF.

This clonotype was observed a few times. The J gene is TRBJ2-7, the V gene TRBV4-1, with 7 bases fitting TRBD1. The CDR3 runs to 15 residues. V lost 1 base, J lost 1 base, and 4 bases stayed unmatched. Germline CDR1 is MGHRA and CDR2 is YSYEKL. In nucleotides, the CDR3 is TGCGCCAGCAGCCAAGTATCACAGGGGTCCTACGAGCAGTACTTC. Its translation is CASSQVSQGSYEQYF.